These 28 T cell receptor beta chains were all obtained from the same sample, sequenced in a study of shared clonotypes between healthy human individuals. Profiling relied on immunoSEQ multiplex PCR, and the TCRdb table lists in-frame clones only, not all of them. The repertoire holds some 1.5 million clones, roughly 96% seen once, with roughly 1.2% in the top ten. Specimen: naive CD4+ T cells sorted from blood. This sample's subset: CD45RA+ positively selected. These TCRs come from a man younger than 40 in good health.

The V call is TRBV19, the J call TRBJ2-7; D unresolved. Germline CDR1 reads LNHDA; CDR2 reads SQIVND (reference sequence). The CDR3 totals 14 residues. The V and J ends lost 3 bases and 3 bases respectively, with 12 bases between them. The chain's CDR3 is CASSMQLAFYEQYF. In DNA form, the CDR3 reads TGTGCCAGTAGTATGCAGTTAGCCTTCTACGAGCAGTACTTC.

In DNA form, the CDR3 reads TGCAGCGTTGAGGGGGGAAGCCAGAGCTCCTACAATGAGCAGTTCTTC. Its translation is CSVEGGSQSSYNEQFF. The chain is built from TRBV29-1 and TRBJ2-1; maybe TRBD2 (6 bases). The V gene lost 3 bases and the J gene lost 0 bases, with 15 bases spanning the gap. The CDR3 consists of 16 residues. In germline, CDR1 is SQVTM, CDR2 ANQGSEA.

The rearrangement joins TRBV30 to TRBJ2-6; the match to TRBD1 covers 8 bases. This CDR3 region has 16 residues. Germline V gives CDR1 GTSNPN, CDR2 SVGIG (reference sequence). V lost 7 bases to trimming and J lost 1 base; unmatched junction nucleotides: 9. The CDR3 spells CASSTGDWSGANVLTF. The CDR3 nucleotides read TGTGCCTCCTCGACAGGGGATTGGTCTGGGGCCAACGTCCTGACTTTC.

The CDR3 bases are TGTGCCAGCAGCGTAGAATCGGATCAGGCGATCCGGCAAAGTGAGCAGTTCTTC. As protein: CASSVESDQAIRQSEQFF. The genes are TRBV9 and TRBJ2-1; D remains unclear. This CDR3 region has 18 residues. Per germline, CDR1 SGDLS and CDR2 YYNGEE. The V end lost 0 bases, the J end lost 9 bases, and 25 bases lay between the germline ends.

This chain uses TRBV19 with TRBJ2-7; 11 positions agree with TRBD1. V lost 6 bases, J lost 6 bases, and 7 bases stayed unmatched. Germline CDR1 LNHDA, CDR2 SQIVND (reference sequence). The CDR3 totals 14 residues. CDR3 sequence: CASRTRGQGVEQYF. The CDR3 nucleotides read TGTGCCAGTAGAACCCGGGGACAGGGGGTCGAGCAGTACTTC.

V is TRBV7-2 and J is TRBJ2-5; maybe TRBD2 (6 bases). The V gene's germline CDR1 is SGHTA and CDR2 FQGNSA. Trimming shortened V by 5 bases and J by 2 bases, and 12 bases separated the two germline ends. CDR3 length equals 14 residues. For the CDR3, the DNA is TGTGCCAGCAGCCCTGCGGGACGTCAAGAGACCCAGTACTTC. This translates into CASSPAGRQETQYF.

CDR3 in DNA: TGTGCCAGCAGCACAGAAGCTATGAACACTGAAGCTTTCTTT. Translating it yields CASSTEAMNTEAFF. The chain employs TRBV7-6 and TRBJ1-1; D uncertain. This CDR3 is built from 14 residues. With 5 bases removed from V and 0 bases from J, the gap between germline ends came to 10 bases. Germline-derived CDR1 and CDR2 are SGHVS and FNYEAQ. Full variable domain (outside the CDR3, taken from reference TRBV7-6 and TRBJ1-1): GAGVSQSPRYKVTKRGQDVALRCDPISGHVSLYWYRQALGQGPEFLTYFNYEAQQDKSGLPNDRFSAERPEGSISTLTIQRTEQRDSAMYRCASSTEAMNTEAFFGQGTRLTVV.

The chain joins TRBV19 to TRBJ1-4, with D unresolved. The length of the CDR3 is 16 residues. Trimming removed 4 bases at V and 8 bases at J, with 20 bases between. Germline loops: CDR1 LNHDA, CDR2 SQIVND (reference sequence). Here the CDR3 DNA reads TGTGCCAGTAGTACCTACGATGTCTTGGGAGTCGAAAAACTGTTTTTT. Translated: CASSTYDVLGVEKLFF.

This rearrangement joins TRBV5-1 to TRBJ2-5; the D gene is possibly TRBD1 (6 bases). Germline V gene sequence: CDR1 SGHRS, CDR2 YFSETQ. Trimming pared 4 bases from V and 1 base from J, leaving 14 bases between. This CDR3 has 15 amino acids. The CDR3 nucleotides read TGCGCCAGCAGCACCGGACAGACCACCCAAGAGACCCAGTACTTC. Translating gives CASSTGQTTQETQYF.

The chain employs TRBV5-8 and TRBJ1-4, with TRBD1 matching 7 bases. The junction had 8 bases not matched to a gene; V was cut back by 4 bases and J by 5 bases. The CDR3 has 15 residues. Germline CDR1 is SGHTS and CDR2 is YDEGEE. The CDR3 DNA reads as TGTGCCAGCAGCCCAGGGACAGTGAAGAATGAAAAACTGTTTTTT. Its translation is CASSPGTVKNEKLFF.

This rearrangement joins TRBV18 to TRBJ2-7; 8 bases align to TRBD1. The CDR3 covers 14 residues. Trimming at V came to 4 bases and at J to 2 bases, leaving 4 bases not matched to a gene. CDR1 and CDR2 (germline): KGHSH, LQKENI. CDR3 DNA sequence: TGTGCCAGCTCACGCGGACAGGGTCCCTACGAGCAGTACTTC. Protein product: CASSRGQGPYEQYF.

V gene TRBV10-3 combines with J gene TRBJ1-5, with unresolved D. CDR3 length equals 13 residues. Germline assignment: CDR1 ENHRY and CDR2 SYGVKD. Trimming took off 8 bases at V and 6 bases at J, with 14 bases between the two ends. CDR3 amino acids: CAIAVQIGQPQHF. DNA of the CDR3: TGTGCCATCGCCGTACAGATCGGTCAGCCCCAGCATTTT.

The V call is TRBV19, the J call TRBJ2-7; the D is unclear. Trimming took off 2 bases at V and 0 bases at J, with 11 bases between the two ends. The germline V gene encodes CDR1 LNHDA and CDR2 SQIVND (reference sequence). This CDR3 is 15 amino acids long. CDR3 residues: CASSISRALSYEQYF. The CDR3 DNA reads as TGTGCCAGTAGTATATCACGGGCCCTCTCCTACGAGCAGTACTTC.

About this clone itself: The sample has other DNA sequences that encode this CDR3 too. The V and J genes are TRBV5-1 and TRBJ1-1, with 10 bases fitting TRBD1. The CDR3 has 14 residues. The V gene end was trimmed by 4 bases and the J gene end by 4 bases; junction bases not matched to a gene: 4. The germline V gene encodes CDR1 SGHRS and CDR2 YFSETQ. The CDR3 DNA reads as TGCGCCAGCAGCGCGGACAGGGGGGGCACTGAAGCTTTCTTT. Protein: CASSADRGGTEAFF.

The CDR3 spells CASSPGTPSYNEQFF. In DNA, the CDR3 is TGTGCCAGCAGCCCGGGGACCCCTTCCTACAATGAGCAGTTCTTC. The chain recombines TRBV7-9 with TRBJ2-1; D might be TRBD1 or TRBD2, each matching 5 bases. Trimming took off 5 bases at V and 1 base at J, with 12 bases between the two ends. Germline CDR1 SEHNR, CDR2 FQNEAQ (reference sequence). CDR3 length equals 15 residues.

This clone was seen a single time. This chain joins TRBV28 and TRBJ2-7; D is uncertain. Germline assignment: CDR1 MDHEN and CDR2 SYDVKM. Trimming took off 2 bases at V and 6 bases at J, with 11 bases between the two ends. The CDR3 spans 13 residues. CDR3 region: CASSLGGQIEQYF. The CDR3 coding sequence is TGTGCCAGCAGTTTAGGTGGGCAGATCGAGCAGTACTTC.

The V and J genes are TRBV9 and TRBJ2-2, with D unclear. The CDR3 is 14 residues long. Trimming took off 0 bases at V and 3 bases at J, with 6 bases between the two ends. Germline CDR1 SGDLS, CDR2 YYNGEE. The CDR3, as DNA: TGTGCCAGCAGCGTAGATCCCGACACCGGGGAGCTGTTTTTT. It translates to CASSVDPDTGELFF.

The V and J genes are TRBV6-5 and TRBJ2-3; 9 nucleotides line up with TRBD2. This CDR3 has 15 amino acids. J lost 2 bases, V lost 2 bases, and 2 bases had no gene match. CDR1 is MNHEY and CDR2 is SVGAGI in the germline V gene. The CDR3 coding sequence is TGTGCCAGCAGTTACGCGGGAGGGATCACAGATACGCAGTATTTT. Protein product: CASSYAGGITDTQYF.

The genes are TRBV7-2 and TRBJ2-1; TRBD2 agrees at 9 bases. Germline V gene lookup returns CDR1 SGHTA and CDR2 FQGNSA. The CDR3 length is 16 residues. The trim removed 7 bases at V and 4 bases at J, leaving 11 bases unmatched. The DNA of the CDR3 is TGTGCCAGCAAGCGGGGCGGGAGGGCCGTTTACAATGAGCAGTTCTTC. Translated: CASKRGGRAVYNEQFF.

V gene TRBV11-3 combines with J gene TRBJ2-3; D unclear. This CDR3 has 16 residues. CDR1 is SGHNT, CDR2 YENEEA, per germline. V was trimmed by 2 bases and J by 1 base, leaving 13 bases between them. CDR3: CASSLNSARGTDTQYF. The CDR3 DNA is TGTGCCAGCAGCTTAAACAGTGCTCGGGGCACAGATACGCAGTATTTT.

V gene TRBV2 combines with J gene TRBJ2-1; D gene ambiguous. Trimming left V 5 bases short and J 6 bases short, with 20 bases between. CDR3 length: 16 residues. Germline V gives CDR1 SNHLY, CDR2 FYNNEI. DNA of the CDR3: TGTGCCAGCAGTACCCGGGCCCGCAGAACCATCAATGAGCAGTTCTTC. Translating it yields CASSTRARRTINEQFF.

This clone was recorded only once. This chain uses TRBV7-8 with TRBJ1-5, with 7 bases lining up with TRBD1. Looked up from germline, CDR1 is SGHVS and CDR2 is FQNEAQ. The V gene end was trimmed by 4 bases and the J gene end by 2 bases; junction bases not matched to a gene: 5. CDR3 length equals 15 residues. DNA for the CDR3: TGTGCCAGCAGCTCCCCCGGGACAGGCAATCAGCCCCAGCATTTT. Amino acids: CASSSPGTGNQPQHF.

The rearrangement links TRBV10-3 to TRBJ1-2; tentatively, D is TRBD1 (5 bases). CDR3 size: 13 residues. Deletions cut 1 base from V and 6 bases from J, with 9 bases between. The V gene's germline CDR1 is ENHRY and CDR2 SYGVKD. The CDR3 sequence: CAISEWRGDGYTF. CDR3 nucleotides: TGTGCCATCAGTGAGTGGAGGGGAGATGGCTACACCTTC.

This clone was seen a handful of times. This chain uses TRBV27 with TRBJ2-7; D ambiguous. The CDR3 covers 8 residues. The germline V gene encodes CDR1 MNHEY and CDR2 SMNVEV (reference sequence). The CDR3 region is CPPHEQYF. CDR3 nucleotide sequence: TGTCCACCGCACGAGCAGTACTTC.

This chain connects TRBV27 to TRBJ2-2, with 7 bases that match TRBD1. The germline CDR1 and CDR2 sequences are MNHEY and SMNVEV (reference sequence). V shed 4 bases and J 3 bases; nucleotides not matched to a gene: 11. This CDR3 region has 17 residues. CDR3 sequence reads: CASSSPRQGNYTGELFF. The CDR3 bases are TGTGCCAGCAGTTCACCACGACAGGGAAATTACACCGGGGAGCTGTTTTTT.

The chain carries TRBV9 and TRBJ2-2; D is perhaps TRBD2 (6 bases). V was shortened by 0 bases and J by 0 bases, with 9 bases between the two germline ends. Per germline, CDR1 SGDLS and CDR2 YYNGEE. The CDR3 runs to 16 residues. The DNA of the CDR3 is TGTGCCAGCAGCGTAGTCGGCGGGACGAACACCGGGGAGCTGTTTTTT. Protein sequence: CASSVVGGTNTGELFF.

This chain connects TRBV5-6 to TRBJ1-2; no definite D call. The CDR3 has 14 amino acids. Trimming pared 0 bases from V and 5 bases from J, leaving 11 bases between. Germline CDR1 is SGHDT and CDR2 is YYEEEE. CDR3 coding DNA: TGTGCCAGCAGCTTGGCCCCTCTTGGTTATGGCTACACCTTC. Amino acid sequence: CASSLAPLGYGYTF.

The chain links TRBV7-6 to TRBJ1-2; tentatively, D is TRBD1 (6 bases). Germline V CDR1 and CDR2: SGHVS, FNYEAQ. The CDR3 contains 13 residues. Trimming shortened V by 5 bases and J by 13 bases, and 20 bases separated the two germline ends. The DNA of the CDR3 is TGTGCCAGCAGCCCTACGGACGGGGGCAGATGCACCTTC. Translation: CASSPTDGGRCTF.